The T cell receptor beta chain described here comes from a study of PD-1 blockade in classical Hodgkin lymphoma. As for the study in general: The nivolumab dose that patients received was 3 mg/kg, given intravenously every 2 weeks. Findings and limits, study-wide: Healthy donors reportedly exceeded newly diagnosed patients in baseline TCR diversity. By cycle point C4D1, TCR diversity had risen significantly in CD4+ cells (but not CD8+ cells).

The data were produced by immunoSEQ multiplex PCR, yet TCRdb's version contains in-frame clones alone and is incomplete. The sample consists of more than 55,000 clones, 70% to 90% of them appearing once. Brentuximab vedotin exposure varied among the patients, all of whom had relapsed after autologous stem cell transplantation. V dropped 4 bases and J dropped 5 bases, with 9 bases sitting between them. CDR3 size: 13 residues. Germline CDR1 and CDR2: LNHNV and YYDKDF (reference sequence). With respect to this clone: The target antigen is unknown.

The chain joins TRBV15 to TRBJ2-4; TRBD1 is a possible D gene (5 bases). Sequencing used peripheral blood mononuclear cells (PBMCs), obtained before the second cycle of nivolumab. This TCR was recovered from a human donor with classical Hodgkin lymphoma. CDR3 protein: CATSTRVQNIQYF. The CDR3 DNA reads as TGTGCCACCAGCACCAGGGTTCAAAACATTCAGTACTTC.